This is a list of T cell receptor beta chains from one sample in a study of blood T cell repertoires in COVID-19. TCRdb's table, derived via immunoSEQ multiplex PCR, lists solely in-frame clones and lacks some. Seen here are about 71,000 clones, roughly 82% observed once, and the top ten hold around 13%. Sequencing was carried out using peripheral blood. These receptors originate from a woman aged 80 or over with acute or convalescent COVID-19. The CDR3 runs from the conserved cysteine through the conserved F or W. D genes are given only for firm matches. Part of the rows lack a size; the others show once, few, many or a class for expanded clones.

d_call | clone_size | j_call | v_call | cdr3_nt | cdr3_aa
TRBD2 | - | TRBJ2-2 | TRBV5-1 | TGCGCCAGCAGCTTACGCTCGGGACTAGCGGGAACATCCGGGGAGCTGTTTTTT | CASSLRSGLAGTSGELFF
- | - | TRBJ2-2 | TRBV15 | TGTGCCACCAGCAGAGATCGGGCCGGGGAGCTGTTTTTT | CATSRDRAGELFF
- | - | TRBJ1-1 | TRBV5-1 | TGCGCCAGCAGCTTGGAGGATGGGGGGATCACTGAAGCTTTCTTT | CASSLEDGGITEAFF
TRBD1 | - | TRBJ1-2 | TRBV19 | TGTGCCAGTAGTACTCCAGGGGGCTTCGAAGGCTACACCTTC | CASSTPGGFEGYTF
- | - | TRBJ1-1 | TRBV3-1/TRBV3-2 | TGTGCCAGCAGCCTTCTCGGGGGGAAGGGACGCACTGAAGCTTTCTTT | CASSLLGGKGRTEAFF
TRBD2 | few | TRBJ2-3 | TRBV15 | TGTGCCACCAGCAGAGAATCGTGGGGACTAGCGCGCCCTGAGTATTTT | CATSRESWGLARPEYF
TRBD2 | - | TRBJ2-7 | TRBV5-1 | TGCGCCAGCAGCCCCGGACTAGCGGGAGGGCGGGAGCAGTACTTC | CASSPGLAGGREQYF
- | once | TRBJ2-1 | TRBV25-1 | TGTGCCAGCAGTGAATATGGGAGAAATGAGCAGTTCTTC | CASSEYGRNEQFF
- | - | TRBJ1-5 | TRBV6-6 | TGTGCCAGCAGTTACTCCGGGTCCCAGCATTTT | CASSYSGSQHF
TRBD2 | - | TRBJ2-5 | TRBV2 | TGTGCCAGCAGGCGGGAGGGCCTCGAGACCCAGTACTTC | CASRREGLETQYF
TRBD2 | - | TRBJ2-1 | TRBV18 | TGTGCCAGCTCACCATGGGCCCAGGGACTAAACAATGAGCAGTTCTTC | CASSPWAQGLNNEQFF
- | - | TRBJ1-5 | TRBV6-5 | TGTGCCAGCAGGGGGGCGGGGGGCGACAATCAGCCCCAGCATTTT | CASRGAGGDNQPQHF
- | - | TRBJ1-5 | TRBV2 | TGTGCCAGCAGTGAACGGAGCCCGGGGGTCGGGAGGCCCCAGCATTTT | CASSERSPGVGRPQHF
- | - | TRBJ1-5 | TRBV30 | TGTGCCTGGAGTGCCCAGAGCAATCAGCCCCAGCATTTT | CAWSAQSNQPQHF
- | - | TRBJ2-1 | TRBV12-3/TRBV12-4 | TGTGCCAGCACCCGGGGTTCGTACAATGAGCAGTTCTTC | CASTRGSYNEQFF
- | - | TRBJ2-3 | TRBV6-6 | TGTGCCAGCAGCCCCCAACTACCAAAAAGCACAGATACGCAGTATTTT | CASSPQLPKSTDTQYF
TRBD2 | - | TRBJ2-7 | TRBV10-3 | TGTGCCATCAGTGAGTCCGGGACTAGCGGGCGCTACGAGCAGTACTTC | CAISESGTSGRYEQYF
TRBD2 | - | TRBJ2-3 | TRBV2 | TGTGCCAGCAGTGAGTTAGCGGGGAGCACAGATACGCAGTATTTT | CASSELAGSTDTQYF
- | - | TRBJ1-1 | TRBV28 | TGTGCCAGCAGTTACTCAGGGGAGACTGAAGCTTTCTTT | CASSYSGETEAFF
- | - | TRBJ2-5 | TRBV5-1 | TGCGCCAGCAGCTTTGCGGGGCAAGAGACCCAGTACTTC | CASSFAGQETQYF
TRBD2 | - | TRBJ2-7 | TRBV7-2 | TGTGCCAGCAGCCTCTCGACTAGAGCGGGGGAGCAGTACTTC | CASSLSTRAGEQYF
TRBD2 | - | TRBJ2-1 | TRBV12-5 | TGTGCTAGTGGTTTGGCTAGCGGGGTAGGGGTCTACAATGAGCAGTTCTTC | CASGLASGVGVYNEQFF
- | - | TRBJ2-5 | TRBV6-5 | TGTGCCAGCAAGGCCCCGCGGTACCAAGAGACCCAGTACTTC | CASKAPRYQETQYF
- | - | TRBJ1-5 | TRBV6-2/TRBV6-3 | TGTGCCAGCAGTTACTCCGGACAGCTTAGGCCCCAGCATTTT | CASSYSGQLRPQHF
TRBD1 | - | TRBJ2-7 | TRBV7-8 | TGTGCCAGCAGCTTAGGGAACCGGTTGACAGGGGGAGAGCAGTACTTC | CASSLGNRLTGGEQYF
TRBD2 | - | TRBJ2-1 | TRBV27 | TGTGCCAGCAGTTCTACCCCGAGACTAGCGGGAGGGCCTGTCTACAATGAGCAGTTCTTC | CASSSTPRLAGGPVYNEQFF
TRBD1 | - | TRBJ2-3 | TRBV5-1 | TGCGCCAGCAGCCTCGGACAGGGGGCAATCACAGATACGCAGTATTTT | CASSLGQGAITDTQYF
- | - | TRBJ2-5 | TRBV5-3 | TGTGCCAGAAGCTGGGTGGGCGGGACAGCGATTCAAGAGACCCAGTACTTC | CARSWVGGTAIQETQYF
- | - | TRBJ2-3 | TRBV4-3 | TGCGCCAGCAGCCAAGATTGGGCTAGCGGCACAGATACGCAGTATTTT | CASSQDWASGTDTQYF
TRBD1 | few | TRBJ1-1 | TRBV9 | TGTGCCAGCAGCTTCGGGACAGTGAACACTGAAGCTTTCTTT | CASSFGTVNTEAFF
TRBD1 | - | TRBJ1-2 | TRBV5-4 | TGTGCCAGCAGCCACAACCGACAGGGAGCTAACTATGGCTACACCTTC | CASSHNRQGANYGYTF
TRBD1 | - | TRBJ2-3 | TRBV3-1/TRBV3-2 | TGTGCCAGCAGCCAAGATGTGGACAGGGTTGCGGCAGATACGCAGTATTTT | CASSQDVDRVAADTQYF
TRBD2 | few | TRBJ2-5 | TRBV19 | TGTGCCAGTTCAATAGCGGGAGGCGGGGAGACCCAGTACTTC | CASSIAGGGETQYF
- | - | TRBJ1-5 | TRBV12-1 | TGTGCCAGCAGCCTAGGTAGGCAGGACACTTATAGCAATCAGCCCCAGCATTTT | CASSLGRQDTYSNQPQHF
- | once | TRBJ1-1 | TRBV19 | TGTGCCAGTAGTATTGGGGGCGCGGTAAACACTGAAGCTTTCTTT | CASSIGGAVNTEAFF
- | - | TRBJ1-3 | TRBV6-5 | TGTGCCAGCAGACCGAGGACAGCCTCTGGAAACACCATATATTTT | CASRPRTASGNTIYF
- | - | TRBJ1-2 | TRBV18 | TGTGCCAGCTCACCACTTGTGGGGCTCCGCTATGGCTACACCTTC | CASSPLVGLRYGYTF
- | few | TRBJ2-1 | TRBV7-2 | TGTGCCAGCAGCTCCGAGCGGGTTAGCTCCTACAATGAGCAGTTCTTC | CASSSERVSSYNEQFF
TRBD2 | - | TRBJ2-1 | TRBV12-3/TRBV12-4 | TGTGCCAGCAGCCGTTCGGGTAGCGGGTTCCAGTTCTTC | CASSRSGSGFQFF
- | - | TRBJ2-7 | TRBV19 | TGTGCCAGTAGTATACGGGCAGGGGAGGGCTACGAGCAGTACTTC | CASSIRAGEGYEQYF
TRBD2 | few | TRBJ2-7 | TRBV28 | TGTGCCAGCGGTGAAGCGGGGGCCTACGAGCAGTACTTC | CASGEAGAYEQYF
TRBD2 | - | TRBJ2-7 | TRBV27 | TGTGCCAGCAGTTTACTAGCGGGAGCCTACGAGCAGTACTTC | CASSLLAGAYEQYF
TRBD2 | - | TRBJ2-7 | TRBV5-6 | TGTGCCAGCAGACCGGGGGGGTTTTCCTACGAGCAGTACTTC | CASRPGGFSYEQYF
TRBD1 | once | TRBJ2-3 | TRBV28 | TGTGCCAGCAGTTTACCCCAACAGGGGAACACAGATACGCAGTATTTT | CASSLPQQGNTDTQYF
- | - | TRBJ1-1 | TRBV7-2 | TGTGCCAGCAGCTTAGAGAGCGGGGTGGACACTGAAGCTTTCTTT | CASSLESGVDTEAFF
TRBD2 | - | TRBJ2-1 | TRBV4-2 | TGTGCCAGCAGCCAAGATCCTGTAGGACTAGCGGGAGGAAATGAGCAGTTCTTC | CASSQDPVGLAGGNEQFF
- | many | TRBJ2-7 | TRBV6-5 | TGTGCCAGCAGTTACTCGGCGGGGCCGGGCGTCGAGCAGTACTTC | CASSYSAGPGVEQYF
TRBD1 | - | TRBJ2-4 | TRBV5-6 | TGTGCCAGCAGCCCCGGGACAGGGATTCAGTACTTC | CASSPGTGIQYF
TRBD1 | - | TRBJ2-7 | TRBV13 | TGTGCCAGCAGCCACAAACTCGGCAGGGGGACCTACGAGCAGTACTTC | CASSHKLGRGTYEQYF
TRBD2 | - | TRBJ2-7 | TRBV5-4 | TGTGCCAGCAGCCTGTGGGTAGCGGGAGACGAGCAGTACTTC | CASSLWVAGDEQYF
- | - | TRBJ2-7 | TRBV5-1 | TGCGCCAGCAGCTTGGGTAGGGGGTCCTACGAGCAGTACTTC | CASSLGRGSYEQYF
TRBD2 | - | TRBJ2-7 | TRBV5-4 | TGTGCCAGCAGCTCCGCGGGAGCCGAACTGCGGTCCTCCTACGAGCAGTACTTC | CASSSAGAELRSSYEQYF
TRBD1 | - | TRBJ2-3 | TRBV2 | TGTGCCAGCAGTGAAAGGGGGCAGGGGTTCACAGATACGCAGTATTTT | CASSERGQGFTDTQYF
- | - | TRBJ2-3 | TRBV18 | TGTGCCAGCCATAGACAGGAAGATACGCAGTATTTT | CASHRQEDTQYF
TRBD1 | - | TRBJ1-3 | TRBV5-6 | TGTGCCAGCAGCTTGGTTCGGGACAGGGGCGGAAACACCATATATTTT | CASSLVRDRGGNTIYF
TRBD2 | - | TRBJ2-3 | TRBV29-1 | TGCAGCGTTCAGGCGGGAGCGGATACGCAGTATTTT | CSVQAGADTQYF
- | - | TRBJ1-2 | TRBV5-5 | TGTGCCAGCAGCTTGGTTGGGCAGGGGTTTAATGGCTACACCTTC | CASSLVGQGFNGYTF
TRBD1 | - | TRBJ2-7 | TRBV2 | TGTGCCAGCAGACCATGGGGACAGGGGGCCTACGAGCAGTACTTC | CASRPWGQGAYEQYF
TRBD2 | - | TRBJ2-2 | TRBV27 | TGTGCCAGCAGTCCCATACGACCTAGCGGAGTAACCGGGGAGCTGTTTTTT | CASSPIRPSGVTGELFF
TRBD2 | - | TRBJ2-1 | TRBV27 | TGTGCCAGCTTGGGGCTAGCGGGAGGGAATAAGCAGTTCTTC | CASLGLAGGNKQFF